A selection of T cell receptor beta chains follows, all from one sample in a study of T cells after yellow fever vaccination. One entry per CDR3 protein, called by TCRdb with MiXCR from the 5' RACE reads. The sample consists of roughly 120,000 distinct CDR3 sequences, 6.5% to 9% of them appearing once. The sample was CD4+ T cells sorted from PBMCs, taken more than 35 days after the first yellow fever vaccination. The source is a man aged 18-30 years who received the YFV17D yellow fever vaccine. The conserved cysteine and the conserved F or W are not part of the CDR3 here. Fields, in order: J gene, V gene, CDR3 protein.

>TRBJ2-1|TRBV12-3/TRBV12-4
ASSTVGVPYNEQF
>TRBJ2-3|TRBV7-9
ASGGTDTQY
>TRBJ2-5|TRBV6-5
ASSYNGDLFQY
>TRBJ1-6|TRBV18
ASSPGQDSPLH
>TRBJ2-1|TRBV6-2/TRBV6-3
ASSQKGAPLYEQF
>TRBJ1-4|TRBV5-4
ASSLQGAEEKLF
>TRBJ1-5|TRBV5-1
ASSVGGVDQPQH
>TRBJ1-2|TRBV4-3
ASSQGPGLNYGYT
>TRBJ2-5|TRBV18
ASSPLSGQETQY
>TRBJ1-2|TRBV12-3/TRBV12-4
ASTPTGSYGYT
>TRBJ2-7|TRBV6-5
ASSNRTGRLLPYEQY
>TRBJ1-2|TRBV27
ASSLSMTDGYT